This T cell receptor (beta chain) was sequenced during a study of T cells after yellow fever vaccination. Study results and limitations: Most clones from primary vaccination resurfaced after the booster (approximately 97% CD4, around 90% CD8). A limited proportion of clonotypes was detected within both the CD4 and CD8 compartments. Any FACS-sorted repertoire could hold abundant clonotypes that contaminate it from the bulk population.

This clonotype was seen repeatedly, ten times or more. The antigen remains unidentified. UMIs and a universal primer site were added when TCR cDNA was made by 5'RACE template switching. One entry per CDR3 protein, called by TCRdb with MiXCR from the 5' RACE reads. The data show 400,000 or so distinct CDR3 sequences, roughly 6.2% seen once. V shed 8 bases and J shed 2 bases, with 16 bases lying between them. The length of the CDR3 is 14 residues. V usage is TRBV12-3 or TRBV12-4 and J usage is TRBJ2-7; D is possibly TRBD1 (6 bases). This sequence was found in a man aged 30 to 39 who received the YFV17D yellow fever vaccine. Here the sequenced sample was PBMCs, taken 5 days after the yellow fever booster vaccination. The CDR3 sequence: CASLTTQGTYEQYF. In nucleotides, the CDR3 is TGTGCCAGCCTAACAACACAGGGAACCTACGAGCAGTACTTC.